Listed below are T cell receptor beta chains from one sample, sequenced in a study of T cell changes during pregnancy in multiple sclerosis. Some clones are missing from TCRdb's copy, which holds only in-frame ones; the method was immunoSEQ multiplex PCR. The sample has around 51,000 clones, roughly 93% seen once. The input for sequencing was peripheral blood, taken in the second trimester of pregnancy. The source of these receptors is a female donor with multiple sclerosis, enrolled in a pregnancy study. Both conserved end residues are trimmed from each CDR3. Each record gives: V gene, CDR3 length, CDR3 protein.

>TRBV7-6|14
ASSVPLATGDNEQF
>TRBV11-2|12
ASSPGGGPYEQY
>TRBV29-1|14
SVEDQEVAGGYEQY
>TRBV29-1|11
SVDEGVGQPQH
>TRBV9|13
ASSVGTSGSYEQY
>TRBV7-9|12
ASSLGGGHEKLF
>TRBV2|13
ASSDGQFNTGELF
>TRBV19|13
ASSIDGSSYNEQF
>TRBV29-1|9
SVRPNTEAF
>TRBV6-5|12
ASRRQGGGQPQH
>TRBV5-4|12
ASSYGGSVAEAF
>TRBV6-6|11
ASSQYSADTQY
>TRBV19|13
ASSKGLADTGELF
>TRBV4-1|12
ASSQLGGRYEQY
>TRBV7-9|12
ASSLGTANTEAF
>TRBV21-1|12
ASSKIVQGYEAF
>TRBV10-2|9
ASRQGFEAF
>TRBV11-2|16
ASSLDRVGALNTGELF
>TRBV19|10
ASVRGNTEAF
>TRBV7-9|11
ASSLENSHIQY
>TRBV19|11
ASSYRMNTEAF
>TRBV27|16
ASSLSYSGRGNTGELF
>TRBV27|13
ASSLQTGYGTEAF
>TRBV7-2|13
ASSLRQGLADTQY
>TRBV4-3|15
ASSQGLLAGKAPEQY
>TRBV28|10
ASGGWPYEQY
>TRBV5-1|14
ASSLAPGVVQETQY
>TRBV5-4|10
ASSLGGGGYT
>TRBV10-3|11
AIKRELGYEQY
>TRBV5-1|12
ASSLVGGGNEQF
>TRBV25-1|10
ASSGDFFSQY
>TRBV28|9
AIQGGYGYT
>TRBV15|16
ATSRVLGSSTSRDTQY
>TRBV11-2|13
ASSLSGSSYNEQF
>TRBV6-1|14
ASSEQGRFGNQPQH